The 8 T cell receptor beta chains below were found in one sample sequenced in a study of T cell responses to AZD1222 COVID-19 vaccine (dated by TCRdb to about 2021). The receptor library was made with the immunoSEQ multiplex PCR assay. As stored in TCRdb, this immuneACCESS dataset retains in-frame rearrangements with V and J assigned. A fraction of the clones does not appear; measured against another copy, unresolved V genes explain less than half of the discrepancy, and the remainder lacks a known reason. Here the sample has 60,000 to 90,000 clones; around 86% occur a single time. The ten largest clones represent 15% to 20% of the sample. The time point label, as the study defines it: about 28 days (+/-7) after the second vaccine dose. The sequenced sample was peripheral blood, obtained 28 days after the second AZD1222 dose. The receptors originated from an adult who received the AZD1222 COVID-19 vaccine.

The chain is built from TRBV10-3 and TRBJ1-5; D remains unclear. V gave up 10 bases and J gave up 3 bases, with 10 bases separating them. Germline loops: CDR1 ENHRY, CDR2 SYGVKD. This CDR3 is built from 12 residues. This CDR3 is CATGRDNQPQHF. The CDR3 DNA sequence: TGTGCCACCGGACGGGACAATCAGCCCCAGCATTTT.

The chain joins TRBV18 to TRBJ1-1; D gene unclear. The CDR3 length is 14 residues. The germline gives CDR1 KGHSH, CDR2 LQKENI. The ends were cut back, 1 base at V and 7 bases at J, with 13 bases in the middle. CDR3 residues: CASSPLYGRSEAFF. The DNA for the CDR3 is TGTGCCAGCTCACCACTGTACGGACGGAGTGAAGCTTTCTTT.

The chain links TRBV21-1 to TRBJ2-3; the DNA was not compared with TRBD1, the D call given in the table. TRBV21-1 has pseudogene status. The CDR3 spans 15 residues. CDR3 protein: CASSARDRGTDTQYF. CDR3 nucleotides: TGTGCCAGCAGCGCCCGGGACAGGGGAACAGATACGCAGTATTTT.

This chain uses TRBV5-1 with TRBJ2-7; 11 bases match TRBD1. The CDR3 has 15 residues. The J segment lost 5 bases and the V segment lost 4 bases, leaving 8 bases of the junction unmatched. Germline V gives CDR1 SGHRS, CDR2 YFSETQ. The CDR3 nucleotides are TGCGCCAGCAGCGCCGGGACAGGGGGAGAGGACGAGCAGTACTTC. Amino acid sequence: CASSAGTGGEDEQYF.

The chain links TRBV7-9 to TRBJ1-6, with D hard to call. V lost 5 bases, J lost 0 bases, and 14 bases lay in between. This CDR3 has 17 amino acids. CDR1 SEHNR and CDR2 FQNEAQ come from the germline V gene (reference sequence). The CDR3 reads CASSPDSGSSYNSPLHF. The CDR3 DNA follows: TGTGCCAGCAGCCCCGACTCCGGGAGCTCCTATAATTCACCCCTCCACTTT.

V is TRBV7-9 and J is TRBJ1-1; no clear D gene. Germline V CDR1 and CDR2: SEHNR, FQNEAQ (reference sequence). CDR3 length equals 14 residues. V was clipped by 5 bases and J by 0 bases, with 10 bases between them. The CDR3 region has the DNA TGTGCCAGCAGCGCCACCTCCATGAACACTGAAGCTTTCTTT. Translated, it gives CASSATSMNTEAFF.

The chain couples TRBV6-5 to TRBJ1-4; D uncertain. Germline-derived CDR1 and CDR2 are MNHEY and SVGAGI. Trimming cost V 6 bases and J 8 bases, with 13 bases left between them. The CDR3 has 13 amino acids. The CDR3 region is CASSGPLREKLFF. The CDR3 region has the DNA TGTGCCAGCAGCGGGCCCCTTAGAGAAAAACTGTTTTTT.

The chain employs TRBV6-5 and TRBJ1-6; D call uncertain. V was cut by 2 bases and J by 3 bases, with 8 bases left in between. CDR3 length equals 15 residues. Germline values: CDR1 MNHEY, CDR2 SVGAGI. The CDR3 spells CASSYAKGYNSPLHF. CDR3 DNA: TGTGCCAGCAGTTACGCCAAAGGCTATAATTCACCCCTCCACTTT.